One TCR beta chain is described in this entry. No antigen is known for it. The data derive from a study of graft-versus-host responses after intestinal transplantation. Study-level findings and limits: GvH clones detected in recipient marrow included some appearing first in ileum or blood.

Trimming removed 5 bases from V and 4 bases from J, with 14 bases in between. CDR3 length equals 14 residues. Germline CDR1 LNHDA, CDR2 SQIVND (reference sequence). The protocol was immunoSEQ multiplex PCR, while the TCRdb copy is restricted to in-frame clones and leaves out a portion. The sample holds nearly 95,000 clones, just over 90% seen once. The sequence was obtained from a human donor who received an intestinal transplant. The sample was unstimulated CD8+ T cells sorted from spleen or lymph node cells, taken before intestinal transplant. The chain recombines TRBV19 with TRBJ1-1, with a possible D match to TRBD1 (5 bases). The CDR3 DNA reads as TGTGCCAGTAGTCCTCGTCAGGGAGGCACTGAAGCTTTCTTT. Its protein product is CASSPRQGGTEAFF.